This T cell receptor (beta chain) was captured in a study of cytotoxic CD8 clonotypes in ibrutinib-treated CLL. Study-level background: Included were 11 to 12 relapsed/refractory and about 14 treatment-naive patients, of whom approximately 18 were IGHV unmutated. Responses: some 25 partial, 2 complete; after median around 64 months, roughly 14 stayed remitted, around twelve progressed.

Overall study findings and caveats: Sampling times (in sustained-remission versus progressing patients) were not the same. Clonality rose at ibrutinib response and fell back toward baseline at progression.

This CDR3 is built from 10 residues. The germline CDR1 and CDR2 sequences are DFQATT and SNEGSKA (reference sequence). V lost 3 bases and J 2 bases, leaving 2 bases between the germline ends. The repertoire was sequenced with immunoSEQ multiplex PCR; TCRdb's copy has only in-frame clones and lacks some. Here the sample spans roughly 190,000 clones, 72% being singletons. As regards this clone: Its antigen is not known.

This sequence originates from a human donor with chronic lymphocytic leukemia. The sample was PBMCs, taken after 24 months of ibrutinib treatment. The V call is TRBV20-1, the J call TRBJ2-7; D unresolved. CDR3 coding DNA: TGCAGTGCTAGCCCCTACGAGCAGTACTTC. Its protein is CSASPYEQYF.